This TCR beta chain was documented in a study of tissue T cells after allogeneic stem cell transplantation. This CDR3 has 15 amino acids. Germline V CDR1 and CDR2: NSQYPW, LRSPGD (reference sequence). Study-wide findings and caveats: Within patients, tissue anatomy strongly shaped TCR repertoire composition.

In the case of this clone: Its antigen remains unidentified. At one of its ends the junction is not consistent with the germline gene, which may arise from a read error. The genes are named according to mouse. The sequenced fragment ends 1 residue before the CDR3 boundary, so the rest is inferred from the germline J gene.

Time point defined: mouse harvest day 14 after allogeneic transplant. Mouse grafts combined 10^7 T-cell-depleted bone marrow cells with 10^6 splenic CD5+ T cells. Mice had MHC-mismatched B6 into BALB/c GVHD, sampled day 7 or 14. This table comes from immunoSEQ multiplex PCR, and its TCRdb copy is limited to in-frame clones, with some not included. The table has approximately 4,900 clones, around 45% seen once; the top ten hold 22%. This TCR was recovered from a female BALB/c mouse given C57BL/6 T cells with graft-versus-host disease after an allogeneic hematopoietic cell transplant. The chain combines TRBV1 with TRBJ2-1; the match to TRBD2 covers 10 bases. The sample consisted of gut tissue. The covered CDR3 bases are TGCACCTGCTGTGCAGCTGGGGGGGCCTATGCTGAGCAGTTC. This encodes CTCCAAGGAYAEQF. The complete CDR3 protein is CTCCAAGGAYAEQFF.